This TCR beta chain was sequenced for a study of shared clonotypes between healthy human individuals. V was clipped by 1 base and J by 0 bases, with 10 bases between them. Germline V lookup: CDR1 SGDLS, CDR2 YYNGEE. CDR3 size: 15 residues. Using immunoSEQ multiplex PCR, the repertoire was profiled, and TCRdb retains in-frame clones only, with some absent. The sample yields about 2.1 million clones, under 95% seen once. Naive CD8 isolation took CD45RO-negative cells positively selected for CCR7 and excluded terminally differentiated effector memory CD45RA+ cells. The rearrangement links TRBV9 to TRBJ1-1; D might be TRBD1 (6 bases). Sample: naive CD8+ T cells from PBMCs. The TCR was taken from a man younger than 35 in good health. Some clones in this sample may be carry-over from other donors' samples. CDR3 in amino acids: CASSVIQGMNTEAFF. The CDR3 DNA reads TGTGCCAGCAGCGTAATACAGGGTATGAACACTGAAGCTTTCTTT.